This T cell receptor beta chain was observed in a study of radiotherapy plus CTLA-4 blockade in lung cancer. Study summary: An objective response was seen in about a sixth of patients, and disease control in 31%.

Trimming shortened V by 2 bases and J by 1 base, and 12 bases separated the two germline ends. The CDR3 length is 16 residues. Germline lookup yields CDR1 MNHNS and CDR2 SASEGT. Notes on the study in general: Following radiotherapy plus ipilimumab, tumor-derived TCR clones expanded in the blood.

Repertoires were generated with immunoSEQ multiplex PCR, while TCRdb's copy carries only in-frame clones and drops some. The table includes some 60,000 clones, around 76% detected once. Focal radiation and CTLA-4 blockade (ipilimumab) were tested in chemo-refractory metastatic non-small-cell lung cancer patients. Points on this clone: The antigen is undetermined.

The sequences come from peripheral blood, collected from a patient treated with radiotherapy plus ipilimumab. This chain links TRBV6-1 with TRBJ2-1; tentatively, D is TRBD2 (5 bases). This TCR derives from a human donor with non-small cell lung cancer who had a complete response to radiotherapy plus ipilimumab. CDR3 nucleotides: TGTGCCAGCAGTGAATCAGTTAGCGCTTCCTACAATGAGCAGTTCTTC. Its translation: CASSESVSASYNEQFF.